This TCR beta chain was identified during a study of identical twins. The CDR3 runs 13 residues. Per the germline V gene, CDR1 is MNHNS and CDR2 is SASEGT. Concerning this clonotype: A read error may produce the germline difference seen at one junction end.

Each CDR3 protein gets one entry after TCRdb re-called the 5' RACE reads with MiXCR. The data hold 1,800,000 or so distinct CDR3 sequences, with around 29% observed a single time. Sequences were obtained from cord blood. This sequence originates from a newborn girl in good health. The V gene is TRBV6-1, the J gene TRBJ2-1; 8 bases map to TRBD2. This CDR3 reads CAGSPGLVGEQFF. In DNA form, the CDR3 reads TGTGCCGGCAGTCCGGGACTAGTAGGTGAGCAGTTCTTC.